This T cell receptor beta chain emerged from a study of blood T cell repertoires in COVID-19. Whole-study context: Sites in the United States, Italy and Spain provided acute and convalescent COVID-19 samples. The cDNA or gDNA used as material had been derived from T cells, B-cell-depleted T cells, or PBMCs.

Looked up from germline, CDR1 is ENHRY and CDR2 is SYGVKD. The ends were cut back, 2 bases at V and 1 base at J, with 5 bases in the middle. The CDR3 consists of 13 residues. Source study methods: Reference gene primers were amplified, and this amplification served to estimate nucleated cell counts. Sequencing was performed with immunoSEQ multiplex PCR; in TCRdb, only in-frame clones are kept and a portion is missing. V, J and clone size were drawn from that table, and D and trimming were deduced from the DNA. The data contain fewer than 350,000 clones, 90% of them singletons. Patients from Seattle were sampled longitudinally, starting during active infection.

Sequences were obtained from peripheral blood. This receptor was taken from a woman younger than 45 with COVID-19, enrolled during active disease. The J gene is TRBJ2-5, the V gene TRBV10-3, with no clear D. This CDR3 is CAISENSQETQYF. CDR3 bases: TGTGCCATCAGTGAGAACAGCCAAGAGACCCAGTACTTC.